Below are 9 T cell receptor beta chains sequenced from a single sample in a study of glioma-infiltrating T cells. TCR alpha and beta CDR3 regions were amplified from RNA using iRepertoire nested multiplex PCR. TCRdb reprocessed the multiplex PCR reads with MiXCR, giving one entry per CDR3 protein. The repertoire includes about 130,000 distinct CDR3 sequences, roughly 20% of them detected once, and over 12% sits in the top ten. Material: glioma tissue, nonneoplastic brain tissue, or PBMCs (not recorded which). The receptors stem from a human donor with low-grade glioma or glioblastoma, undergoing nonglioma brain surgery, or in good health (not recorded which).

This clonotype was counted ten times or more. The J gene is TRBJ1-5, the V gene TRBV28; possible D gene TRBD1, 6 bases. In germline, CDR1 is MDHEN, CDR2 SYDVKM. V was shortened by 4 bases and J by 7 bases, with 17 bases between the two germline ends. The CDR3 consists of 15 residues. The CDR3 sequence: CASSSEGTGRQPQHF. The CDR3 nucleotides are TGTGCCAGCAGTTCCGAGGGTACAGGGCGACAGCCCCAGCATTTT. Combining the CDR3 with reference TRBV28 and TRBJ1-5 gives the whole variable domain DVKVTQSSRYLVKRTGEKVFLECVQDMDHENMFWYRQDPGLGLRLIYFSYDVKMKEKGDIPEGYSVSREKKERFSLILESASTNQTSMYLCASSSEGTGRQPQHFGDGTRLSIL.

This clonotype came up many times. V and J are TRBV7-2 and TRBJ2-5, with D tentatively TRBD2 (5 bases). CDR3 length: 16 amino acids. Germline CDR1 and CDR2: SGHTA and FQGNSA. Trimming removed 3 bases at V and 6 bases at J, with 20 bases between. This CDR3 reads CASSFAYTVLEKTQYF. The CDR3 coding sequence is TGTGCCAGCAGCTTCGCTTATACGGTACTAGAAAAGACCCAGTACTTC.

This clonotype occurred many times. The chain links TRBV12-3 or TRBV12-4 to TRBJ2-7; D call uncertain. Trimming left V 9 bases short and J 5 bases short, with 8 bases between. This CDR3 region has 10 residues. CDR3 bases: TGTGCCAGATCTTCTGACGAGCAGTACTTC. Its translation: CARSSDEQYF.

Remarks on this clonotype: This may be a read error, as it is one base from a much larger clone. The V call is TRBV19, the J call TRBJ2-1, with 11 nucleotides matching TRBD2. The CDR3 spans 16 residues. Germline assignment: CDR1 LNHDA and CDR2 SQIVND (reference sequence). CDR3 sequence reads: CASSISTSGVYNEQSF. In DNA, the CDR3 is TGTGCCAGTAGTATCTCGACTAGCGGGGTCTACAATGAGCAGTCCTTC.

This chain links TRBV14 with TRBJ1-3; the D gene is possibly TRBD1 (6 bases). The CDR3 has 18 residues. V was pared by 3 bases and J by 4 bases, with 22 bases between. Germline CDR1 reads SGHDN; CDR2 reads FVKESK. CDR3: CASSHTPSTGARGNTIYF. CDR3 bases: TGTGCCAGCAGCCACACTCCCTCTACGGGGGCTAGAGGAAACACCATATATTTT.

On this clonotype: A much larger clone differs from this one at a single base, so this may be a read error. This rearrangement joins TRBV4-1 to TRBJ1-5, with D hard to call. Germline V gene sequence: CDR1 MGHRA, CDR2 YSYEKL. CDR3 size: 14 residues. This CDR3 reads CASNQEPGRQPQHF. The CDR3 DNA follows: TGCGCCAGCAACCAAGAACCCGGAAGGCAGCCCCAGCATTTT.

The sample holds a few counts of this clonotype. This clone may be a read error of a much larger clone one base away. The rearrangement links TRBV28 to TRBJ1-5; D gene unclear. The CDR3 sequence is 15 residues long. Germline lookup yields CDR1 MDHEN and CDR2 SYDVKM. CDR3 nucleotide sequence: TGTGCCAGCAGGGGTCGGGCTCTTAGCGATCAGCCCCAGCATTTT. Translating gives CASRGRALSDQPQHF.

This clonotype was detected ten times or more. The CDR3 DNA reads TGTGCCAGCAGCTTGGCAGATCGGGGGCTAGCGGGATTGTACGAGCAGTACTTC. This sequence encodes CASSLADRGLAGLYEQYF. This chain joins TRBV5-4 and TRBJ2-7; TRBD2 agrees at 9 bases. Per the germline V gene, CDR1 is SGHNT and CDR2 is YYREEE (reference sequence). V was clipped by 0 bases and J by 4 bases; unmatched bases: 14. The CDR3 is made up of 18 amino acids.

This clonotype was counted a few times. CDR3 DNA sequence: TGTGCCAGCAGCCTGGGGACAGGGAGTGAAAAACTGTTTTTT. Translation: CASSLGTGSEKLFF. The chain carries TRBV7-9 and TRBJ1-4; 9 positions match TRBD1. CDR3 size: 14 residues. V was clipped by 5 bases and J by 7 bases; unmatched bases: 5. The germline CDR1 and CDR2 sequences are SEHNR and FQNEAQ (reference sequence). The variable domain in full, completed from reference TRBV7-9 and TRBJ1-4, reads DTGVSQNPRHKITKRGQNVTFRCDPISEHNRLYWYRQTLGQGPEFLTYFQNEAQLEKSRLLSDRFSAERPKGSFSTLEIQRTEQGDSAMYLCASSLGTGSEKLFFGSGTQLSVL.